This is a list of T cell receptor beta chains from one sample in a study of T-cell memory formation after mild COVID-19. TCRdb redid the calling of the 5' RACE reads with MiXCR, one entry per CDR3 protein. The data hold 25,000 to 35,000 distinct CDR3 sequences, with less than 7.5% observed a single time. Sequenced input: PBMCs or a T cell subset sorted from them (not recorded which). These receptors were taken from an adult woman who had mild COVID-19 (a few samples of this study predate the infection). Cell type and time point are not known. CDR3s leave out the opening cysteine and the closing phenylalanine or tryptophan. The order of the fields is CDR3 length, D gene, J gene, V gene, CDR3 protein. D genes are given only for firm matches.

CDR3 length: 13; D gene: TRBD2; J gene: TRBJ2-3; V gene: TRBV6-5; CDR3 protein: ASSYVAGGSDTQY
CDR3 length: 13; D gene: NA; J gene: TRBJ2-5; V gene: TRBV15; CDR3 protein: ATSRDPNRQETQY
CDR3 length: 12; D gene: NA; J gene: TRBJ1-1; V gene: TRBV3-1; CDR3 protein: ASSLHQDRAEAF
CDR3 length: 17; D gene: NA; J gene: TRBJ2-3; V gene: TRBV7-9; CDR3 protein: ASSFRFSILGGTTDTQY
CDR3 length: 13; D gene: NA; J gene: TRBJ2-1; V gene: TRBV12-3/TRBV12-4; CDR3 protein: ASSLGPGAYNEQF
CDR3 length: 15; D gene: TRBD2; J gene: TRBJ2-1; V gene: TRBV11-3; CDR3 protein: ASSLDGLAGVYNEQF
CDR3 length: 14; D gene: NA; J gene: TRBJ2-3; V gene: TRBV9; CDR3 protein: ASSVVGQMATDTQY
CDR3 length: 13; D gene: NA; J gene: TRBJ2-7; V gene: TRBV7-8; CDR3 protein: ASSLYSGAMYEQY
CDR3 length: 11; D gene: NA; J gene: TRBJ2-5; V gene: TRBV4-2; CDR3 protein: ASSQKDQETQY
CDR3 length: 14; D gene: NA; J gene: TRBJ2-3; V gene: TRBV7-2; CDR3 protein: ASSPRTRSSTDTQY
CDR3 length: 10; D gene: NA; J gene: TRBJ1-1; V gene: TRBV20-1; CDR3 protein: SILGWDTEAF
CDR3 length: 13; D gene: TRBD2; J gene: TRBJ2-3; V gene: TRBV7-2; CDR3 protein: ASTSGRASQDTQY
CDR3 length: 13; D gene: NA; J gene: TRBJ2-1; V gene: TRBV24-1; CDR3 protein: ATRGTAGQHNEQF
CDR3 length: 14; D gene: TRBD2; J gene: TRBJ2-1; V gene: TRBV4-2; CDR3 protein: ASSQVAGRDYNEQF
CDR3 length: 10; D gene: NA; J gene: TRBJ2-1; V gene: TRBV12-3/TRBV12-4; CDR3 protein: ASSFNSGSRF
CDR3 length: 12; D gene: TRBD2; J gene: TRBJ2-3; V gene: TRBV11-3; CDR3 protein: ASSLRGGTDTQY
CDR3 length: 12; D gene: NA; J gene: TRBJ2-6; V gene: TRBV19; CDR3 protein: ASSMGDGANVLT
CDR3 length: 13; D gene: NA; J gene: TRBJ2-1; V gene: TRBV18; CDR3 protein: ASSPAGGVRNEQF
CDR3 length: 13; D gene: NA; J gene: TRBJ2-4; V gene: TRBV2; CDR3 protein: ASSSDRGAKNIQY
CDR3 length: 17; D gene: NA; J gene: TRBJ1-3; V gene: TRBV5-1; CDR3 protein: ASSLVPWGQVPSGNTIY
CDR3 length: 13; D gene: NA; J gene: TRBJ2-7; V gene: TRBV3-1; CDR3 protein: ASSQEIAAAYEQY
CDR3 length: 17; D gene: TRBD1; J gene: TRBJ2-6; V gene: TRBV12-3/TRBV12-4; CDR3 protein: ASSLARQGLSSGANVLT
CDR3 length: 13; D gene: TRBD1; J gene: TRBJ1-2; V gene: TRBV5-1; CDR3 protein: ASSPETGGAYGYT
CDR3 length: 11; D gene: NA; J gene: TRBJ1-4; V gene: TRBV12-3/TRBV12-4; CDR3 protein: ASKGDGYEKLF
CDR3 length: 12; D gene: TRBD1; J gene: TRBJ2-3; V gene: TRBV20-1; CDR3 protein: SARSGQGRDTQY
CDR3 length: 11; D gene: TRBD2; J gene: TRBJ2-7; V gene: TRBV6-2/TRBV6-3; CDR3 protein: ASRRASGDEQY
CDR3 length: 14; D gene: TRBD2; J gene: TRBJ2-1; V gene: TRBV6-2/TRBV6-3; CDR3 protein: ASSRLPTSGRNEQF
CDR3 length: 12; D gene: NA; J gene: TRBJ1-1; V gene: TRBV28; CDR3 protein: ASKPRLLNTEAF
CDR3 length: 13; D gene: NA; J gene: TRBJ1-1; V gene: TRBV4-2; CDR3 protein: ASSQGISDSQEAF
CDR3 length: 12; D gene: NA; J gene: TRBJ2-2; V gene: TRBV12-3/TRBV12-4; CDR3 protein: AIKGGVNTGELF
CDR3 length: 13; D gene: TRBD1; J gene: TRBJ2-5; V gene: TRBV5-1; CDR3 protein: ASSLDTGERETQY
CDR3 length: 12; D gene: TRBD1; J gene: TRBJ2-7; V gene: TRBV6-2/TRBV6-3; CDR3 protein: ASSETGGTYEQY
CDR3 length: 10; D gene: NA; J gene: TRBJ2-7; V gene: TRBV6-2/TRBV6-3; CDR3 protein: ASSYGQSEQY
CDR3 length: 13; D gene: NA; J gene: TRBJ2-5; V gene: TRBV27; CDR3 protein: ASSLDEGPEKTQY
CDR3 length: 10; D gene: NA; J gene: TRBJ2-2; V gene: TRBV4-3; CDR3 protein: ASSPSDGELF
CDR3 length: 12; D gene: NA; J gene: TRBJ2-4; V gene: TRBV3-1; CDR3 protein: ASSQDKPLNIQY
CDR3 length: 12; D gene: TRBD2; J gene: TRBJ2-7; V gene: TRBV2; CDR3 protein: ASSEYGRASEQY
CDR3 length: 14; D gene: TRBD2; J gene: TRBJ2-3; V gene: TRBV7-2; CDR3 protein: ASSLIPGLARDTQY